This T cell receptor beta chain was sequenced for a study of yellow fever vaccine responses in identical twins. The CDR3 is 16 amino acids. Germline V gives CDR1 SGDLS, CDR2 YYNGEE. Losses at the gene ends were 0 bases for V and 5 bases for J; bases not matched to a gene: 8. Study-level findings and limits: Reports say the vaccine T cell response in twins looked partly convergent and partly personalized.

TCRdb re-derived calls from the RT-PCR reads in MiXCR, one entry per CDR3 protein. There are about 1,200 distinct CDR3 sequences in the sample; 84% occur only once, and roughly 30% lies in the top ten. With respect to this clonotype: Its antigen remains unknown.

Here the sequenced sample was T cells from blood (PBMCs), unsorted or a sorted subset (not recorded which), taken before or after yellow fever vaccination (not recorded which). This TCR derives from a female donor who received the yellow fever vaccine. The gene calls are TRBV9 and TRBJ2-5, with TRBD2 identical over 9 bases. The CDR3 nucleotides are TGTGCCAGCAGCGTAGCCAGCGGGGGGACGGGTGAGACCCAGTACTTC. This gives the protein CASSVASGGTGETQYF.